The clone carrying this TCR beta chain was seen a few times. Antigen unknown. The data are from a study of T cell repertoires in cytomegalovirus infection. Across the study: Alongside well-studied HLA-B-restricted CMV epitopes, recently identified HLA-C-restricted CMV epitopes were also used. Both a matching HLA type and CMV infection were indicated by public TCR beta signatures.

TCRdb re-called the reads with MiXCR, one entry per CDR3 protein. The table has roughly 990,000 distinct CDR3 sequences, about 33% seen once; the top ten hold around 15%. Trimming at V came to 4 bases and at J to 5 bases, leaving 7 bases not matched to a gene. Germline loops: CDR1 MNHEY, CDR2 SVGEGT. This CDR3 has 14 amino acids. Sequences were derived from cultured CD8+ T cells from PBMCs, sampled from culture after CMV antigen stimulation. This TCR came from a human donor in good health (CMV status not recorded). Some clones in this sample may be carry-over from other donors' samples. The chain employs TRBV6-2 or TRBV6-3 and TRBJ2-5, with TRBD1 matching 7 bases. The CDR3 bases are TGTGCCAGCAGTTTCACAGGGGCTCTCGAGACCCAGTACTTC. Translating gives CASSFTGALETQYF.